The 10 T cell receptor beta chains below all came from one sample that was sequenced in a study of OX40 agonist ivuxolimab in advanced cancers. Only in-frame clones appear in the TCRdb table, and some are missing; sequencing was by immunoSEQ multiplex PCR. This table holds more than 75,000 clones, under 85% found once. Sequences were derived from CD4+ or CD8+ T cells sorted from blood, sampled in a trial of the OX40 agonist ivuxolimab. Every receptor here comes from an adult with an advanced solid tumor such as melanoma, head and neck, liver or kidney cancer.

This clone came up a few times. The genes are TRBV2 and TRBJ2-4; D gene uncertain. CDR1 and CDR2 (germline): SNHLY, FYNNEI. V gave up 8 bases and J gave up 0 bases, with 11 bases separating them. The CDR3 runs 14 residues. Here the CDR3 reads CASEEELAKNIQYF. As DNA, the CDR3 is TGTGCCAGCGAAGAAGAACTAGCCAAAAACATTCAGTACTTC.

The chain has TRBV7-2 and TRBJ2-3, with 8 bases identical to TRBD2. CDR1 is SGHTA and CDR2 is FQGNSA in the germline V gene. The CDR3 sequence is 14 residues long. Losses at the gene ends were 5 bases for V and 4 bases for J; bases not matched to a gene: 5. The CDR3 protein is CASSRGGAADTQYF. Here the CDR3 DNA reads TGTGCCAGCAGCCGGGGGGGGGCGGCAGATACGCAGTATTTT.

V gene TRBV30 combines with J gene TRBJ1-1; D unclear. V was trimmed by 8 bases and J by 6 bases, leaving 16 bases between them. The germline gives CDR1 GTSNPN, CDR2 SVGIG (reference sequence). This CDR3 comprises 12 residues. CDR3 sequence: CAKGDADAEAFF. The DNA of the CDR3 is TGTGCCAAGGGAGATGCAGATGCTGAAGCTTTCTTT.

The chain links TRBV29-1 to TRBJ1-4; D ambiguous. The CDR3 sequence is 13 residues long. Trimming took 8 bases from V and 3 from J, leaving 13 bases between them. Germline assignment: CDR1 SQVTM and CDR2 ANQGSEA. Here the CDR3 DNA reads TGCAGCTCTTTGGAGGCCGCTAATGAAAAACTGTTTTTT. Translation gives CSSLEAANEKLFF. The full variable domain, with the rest looked up from reference TRBV29-1 and TRBJ1-4, is SAVISQKPSRDICQRGTSLTIQCQVDSQVTMMFWYRQQPGQSLTLIATANQGSEATYESGFVIDKFPISRPNLTFSTLTVSNMSPEDSSIYLCSSLEAANEKLFFGSGTQLSVL.

V is TRBV27 and J is TRBJ2-3, with a tentative D call TRBD2 (5 bases). V lost 4 bases to trimming and J lost 8 bases, with 16 bases between them. This CDR3 is 14 amino acids long. The germline gives CDR1 MNHEY, CDR2 SMNVEV (reference sequence). This CDR3 reads CASSSDYSSGTQYF. CDR3 nucleotide sequence: TGTGCCAGCAGTTCAGACTACTCGTCGGGTACGCAGTATTTT.

The rearrangement uses TRBV5-1 and TRBJ2-7, with 11 bases lining up with TRBD2. The CDR3 totals 14 residues. Losses at the gene ends were 2 bases for V and 6 bases for J; bases not matched to a gene: 4. The germline gives CDR1 SGHRS, CDR2 YFSETQ. The CDR3 sequence is CASSFLAGGIEQYF. CDR3 DNA: TGCGCCAGCAGCTTCTTAGCGGGAGGGATCGAGCAGTACTTC. The whole variable domain, remainder taken from reference TRBV5-1 and TRBJ2-7, is KAGVTQTPRYLIKTRGQQVTLSCSPISGHRSVSWYQQTPGQGLQFLFEYFSETQRNKGNFPGRFSGRQFSNSRSEMNVSTLELGDSALYLCASSFLAGGIEQYFGPGTRLTVT.

In DNA form, the CDR3 reads TGCGCCAGCAGCTCGGCCACTAGCGGGGGGGGCGAGCAGTACTTC. This gives the protein CASSSATSGGGEQYF. This chain joins TRBV5-1 and TRBJ2-7, with TRBD2 identical over 13 bases. This CDR3 spans 15 amino acids. V gave up 3 bases and J gave up 6 bases; unmatched junction bases: 6. CDR1 is SGHRS, CDR2 YFSETQ, per germline. Using reference TRBV5-1 and TRBJ2-7 for the parts outside the CDR3, the full variable domain is KAGVTQTPRYLIKTRGQQVTLSCSPISGHRSVSWYQQTPGQGLQFLFEYFSETQRNKGNFPGRFSGRQFSNSRSEMNVSTLELGDSALYLCASSSATSGGGEQYFGPGTRLTVT.

The chain employs TRBV10-3 and TRBJ2-7, with TRBD2 as a possible D gene (7 bases). The V end lost 2 bases, the J end lost 4 bases, and 18 bases lay between the germline ends. The CDR3 loop spans 16 amino acids. The germline CDR1 and CDR2 sequences are ENHRY and SYGVKD. CDR3 in amino acids: CAISEPSGEGVYEQYF. The CDR3 DNA reads as TGTGCCATCAGTGAGCCCAGCGGGGAGGGGGTTTACGAGCAGTACTTC.

A single count supports this clone. CDR3 sequence reads: CASSQRGLINEQFF. The CDR3 DNA reads as TGCGCCAGCAGCCAAAGGGGACTGATCAATGAGCAGTTCTTC. This chain uses TRBV4-1 with TRBJ2-1; tentatively, D is TRBD2 (6 bases). Germline V gene lookup returns CDR1 MGHRA and CDR2 YSYEKL. There are 14 residues in the CDR3. V lost 2 bases, J lost 6 bases, and 11 bases lay in between.

The V gene is TRBV18, the J gene TRBJ1-5; 10 bases line up with TRBD1. With 4 bases clipped from V and 4 bases from J, the junction kept 1 base outside the gene matches. This CDR3 spans 14 amino acids. Per germline, CDR1 KGHSH and CDR2 LQKENI. The CDR3 DNA follows: TGTGCCAGCTCACGGGACAGGGGAAATCAGCCCCAGCATTTT. Amino acids: CASSRDRGNQPQHF.